The 32 T cell receptor beta chains below come from one sample, sequenced in a study of T cell repertoires in cytomegalovirus infection. Their cognate antigens are unknown. TCRdb itself ran the reads through MiXCR, one entry per CDR3 protein. The repertoire holds over 250,000 distinct CDR3 sequences, with roughly a fifth as singletons. The sample here was cultured PBMCs, taken from culture after CMV antigen stimulation. These receptors were collected from a human donor in good health (CMV status not recorded). Some clones in this sample may be carry-over from other donors' samples.

Worth noting for this clonotype: The junction differs from germline at one of its ends, possibly a read error. The rearrangement uses TRBV4-3 and TRBJ2-7; D is uncertain. Germline V CDR1 and CDR2: LGHNA, YSLEER. The CDR3 contains 13 residues. The CDR3 sequence is CASSQEEFSDLQF. In DNA, the CDR3 is TGCGCCAGCAGCCAAGAAGAATTCTCCGACTTACAGTTC.

V is TRBV24-1 and J is TRBJ2-1; D is unclear. The germline V gene has CDR1 KGHDR and CDR2 SFDVKD. The V gene lost 5 bases and the J gene lost 4 bases, with 5 bases spanning the gap. The CDR3 consists of 12 residues. The CDR3 loop reads CATSAGYNEQFF. In DNA, the CDR3 is TGTGCCACCAGTGCAGGATACAATGAGCAGTTCTTC.

V is TRBV19 and J is TRBJ2-1; 12 bases map to TRBD2. The V and J ends lost 11 bases and 5 bases, in that order; junction bases with no gene match: 13. Germline assignment: CDR1 LNHDA and CDR2 SQIVND (reference sequence). The CDR3 loop spans 16 amino acids. The CDR3 region has the DNA TGTGCCCTAATGACCCTAGCGGGAGGGAACCACAATGAGCAGTTCTTC. This encodes CALMTLAGGNHNEQFF.

The J gene is TRBJ2-5, the V gene TRBV29-1; TRBD2 matches 7 bases. CDR1 and CDR2 (germline): SQVTM, ANQGSEA. The CDR3 sequence is 14 residues long. Trimming removed 5 bases from V and 1 base from J; junction bases left unmatched: 7. The CDR3 is CSVHASGIQETQYF. The CDR3 region has the DNA TGCAGCGTTCATGCTAGCGGAATCCAAGAGACCCAGTACTTC.

This clonotype came up a few times. The V call is TRBV7-8, the J call TRBJ1-2; no clear D gene. Trimming left V 5 bases short and J 4 bases short, with 11 bases between. The CDR3 runs 13 residues. Germline V gene data show CDR1 as SGHVS and CDR2 as FQNEAQ. In nucleotides, the CDR3 is TGTGCCAGCAGCCCGGCGGCAGCCTATGGCTACACCTTC. Its protein product is CASSPAAAYGYTF.

The J gene is TRBJ2-3, the V gene TRBV12-5; D is uncertain. Germline CDR1 and CDR2: LGHNT and FRNRAP. Trimming pared 3 bases from V and 12 bases from J, leaving 4 bases between. The CDR3 runs 9 residues. For the CDR3, the DNA is TGTGCTAGTGGTTTTATTCAGTATTTT. Protein: CASGFIQYF.

The CDR3 DNA follows: TGTGCCAGCAGCTTAGCGTCAGGGCACTACAATGAGCAGTTCTTC. This gives the protein CASSLASGHYNEQFF. This chain links TRBV7-8 with TRBJ2-1, with D possibly being TRBD1 (5 bases). The V and J ends lost 0 bases and 3 bases respectively, with 9 bases between them. Per the germline V gene, CDR1 is SGHVS and CDR2 is FQNEAQ. This CDR3 is 15 amino acids long.

The rearrangement links TRBV7-2 to TRBJ2-2, with 8 bases identical to TRBD2. Germline V gene data show CDR1 as SGHTA and CDR2 as FQGNSA. The CDR3 has 12 amino acids. CDR3 nucleotide sequence: TGTGGTAGCGGGACAAACACCGGGGAGCTGTTTTTT. Residues: CGSGTNTGELFF. Using reference TRBV7-2 and TRBJ2-2 for the parts outside the CDR3, the full variable domain is GAGVSQSPSNKVTEKGKDVELRCDPISGHTALYWYRQSLGQGLEFLIYFQGNSAPDKSGLPSDRFSAERTGGSVSTLTIQRTQQEDSAVYLCGSGTNTGELFFGEGSRLTVL.

This clonotype occurred a few times. The chain employs TRBV18 and TRBJ2-7, with 12 bases that match TRBD2. V dropped 3 bases and J dropped 2; count of bases not matched to a gene: 11. This CDR3 contains 18 residues. CDR1 and CDR2 from the germline V gene are KGHSH and LQKENI. The CDR3 here is CASSPFGLAGLSAYEQYF. The CDR3 nucleotides are TGTGCCAGCTCACCTTTCGGACTAGCGGGACTAAGCGCCTACGAGCAGTACTTC.

This clonotype was seen a few times. This sequence joins TRBV5-4 and TRBJ1-6; tentative D call: TRBD1 (5 bases). The length of the CDR3 is 14 residues. V lost 4 bases and J lost 7, with 12 bases in between. Germline CDR1 is SGHNT and CDR2 is YYREEE (reference sequence). The CDR3, as DNA: TGTGCCAGCAGCGGGGGGACGGGAAATTCACCCCTCCACTTT. This encodes CASSGGTGNSPLHF. The full variable domain, rest sourced from reference TRBV5-4 and TRBJ1-6, is ETGVTQSPTHLIKTRGQQVTLRCSSQSGHNTVSWYQQALGQGPQFIFQYYREEENGRGNFPPRFSGLQFPNYSSELNVNALELDDSALYLCASSGGTGNSPLHFGNGTRLTVT.

The V and J genes are TRBV10-3 and TRBJ2-7, with 10 bases matching TRBD1. V shed 10 bases and J 2 bases; nucleotides not matched to a gene: 8. Germline values: CDR1 ENHRY, CDR2 SYGVKD. The CDR3 length is 14 residues. The DNA for the CDR3 is TGTGCCACTGGGACAGGGGCTGGGACCTACGAGCAGTACGTC. Its translation: CATGTGAGTYEQYV.

The CDR3 DNA is TGTGCCAGCAGTTACTTCGGTCAGCCCCAGCATTTT. Encoded protein: CASSYFGQPQHF. The chain couples TRBV6-6 to TRBJ1-5, with no clear D. Germline CDR1 reads MNHNY; CDR2 reads SVGAGI (reference sequence). With 1 base removed from V and 6 bases from J, the gap between germline ends came to 4 bases. This CDR3 is built from 12 residues.

This clonotype appeared a few times. V usage is TRBV7-9 and J usage is TRBJ2-1, with D possibly matching TRBD2 (6 bases). CDR1 and CDR2 from the germline V gene are SEHNR and FQNEAQ (reference sequence). The ends were cut back, 4 bases at V and 2 bases at J, with 15 bases in the middle. There are 16 residues in the CDR3. The CDR3: CASSSDQGGAYNEQFF. CDR3 in DNA: TGTGCCAGCAGCTCCGACCAGGGCGGGGCCTACAATGAGCAGTTCTTC.

This clonotype has ten or more counts. V gene TRBV7-2 combines with J gene TRBJ2-1; 15 nucleotides match TRBD2. Germline assignment: CDR1 SGHTA and CDR2 FQGNSA. V lost 6 bases to trimming and J lost 9 bases; unmatched junction nucleotides: 9. The CDR3 covers 16 residues. CDR3 sequence reads: CASRPRTSGRAGEQFF. The CDR3 region has the DNA TGTGCCAGCAGACCTAGGACTAGCGGGAGGGCCGGTGAGCAGTTCTTC.

In its sample, this clonotype was seen once. The chain uses TRBV19 and TRBJ2-5, with TRBD1 identical over 7 bases. The CDR3 covers 15 residues. After removal of 4 bases from V and 1 base from J, the junction contained 6 bases not matched to a gene. Germline V gene lookup returns CDR1 LNHDA and CDR2 SQIVND (reference sequence). The CDR3 nucleotides read TGTGCCAGTAGTACCCTCCGGACAGGCCAAGAGACCCAGTACTTC. Amino acids: CASSTLRTGQETQYF. The whole variable domain, filled in from reference TRBV19 and TRBJ2-5, reads DGGITQSPKYLFRKEGQNVTLSCEQNLNHDAMYWYRQDPGQGLRLIYYSQIVNDFQKGDIAEGYSVSREKKESFPLTVTSAQKNPTAFYLCASSTLRTGQETQYFGPGTRLLVL.

This clonotype was picked up a small number of times. The gene calls are TRBV12-3 or TRBV12-4 and TRBJ2-1, with 7 nucleotides matching TRBD2. CDR3 length: 10 residues. The trim removed 11 bases at V and 10 bases at J, leaving 5 bases unmatched. The CDR3 DNA reads as TGTGCCGGTTTAGCGGGCGAGCAGTTCTTC. Its protein product is CAGLAGEQFF.

This clonotype was seen only a few times. The chain has TRBV7-2 and TRBJ2-1; no reliable D call. Germline V lookup: CDR1 SGHTA, CDR2 FQGNSA. CDR3 length: 13 amino acids. V shed 5 bases and J shed 5 bases, with 10 bases lying between them. CDR3 in amino acids: CASSPQNNNEQFF. The CDR3 DNA reads TGTGCCAGCAGCCCTCAGAATAACAATGAGCAGTTCTTC.

This clonotype came up many times. An end of the junction differs from the germline gene, which may be a read error. The chain links TRBV7-2 to TRBJ2-5; no definite D call. CDR1 is SGHTA, CDR2 FQGNSA, per germline. This CDR3 has 13 residues. CDR3 in amino acids: CASSLQPPHPGLF. In DNA form, the CDR3 reads TGTGCCAGCAGCCTACAGCCTCCCCACCCCGGATTATTC.

This clonotype was found many times. The V gene is TRBV7-2, the J gene TRBJ1-3, with 7 nucleotides matching TRBD1. The CDR3 contains 15 residues. Germline values: CDR1 SGHTA, CDR2 FQGNSA. Unmatched junction bases numbered 0, after V lost 0 bases and J lost 1 base. DNA of the CDR3: TGTGCCAGCAGCTTAGCGACAGGGTCTGGAAACACCATATATTTT. It yields the protein CASSLATGSGNTIYF. Full variable domain (rest looked up from reference TRBV7-2 and TRBJ1-3): GAGVSQSPSNKVTEKGKDVELRCDPISGHTALYWYRQSLGQGLEFLIYFQGNSAPDKSGLPSDRFSAERTGGSVSTLTIQRTQQEDSAVYLCASSLATGSGNTIYFGEGSWLTVV.

This clonotype was recorded many times. The rearrangement links TRBV7-8 to TRBJ1-1; 7 bases map to TRBD1. Germline CDR1 SGHVS, CDR2 FQNEAQ. The CDR3 has 20 amino acids. With V trimmed by 1 base and J by 4 bases, 21 bases remained unmatched. The CDR3 bases are TGTGCCAGCAGCTTAGTTCTCCCCTTACAGGGGTTTAGTATTGGCACTGAAGCTTTCTTT. It specifies CASSLVLPLQGFSIGTEAFF.

Comments on this clonotype: At one of its ends the junction is not consistent with the germline gene, which may arise from a read error. The chain has TRBV19 and TRBJ1-5; D may be TRBD1 (6 bases). Germline CDR1 is LNHDA and CDR2 is SQIVND (reference sequence). The CDR3 extends over 16 amino acids. The CDR3, as DNA: TGTGTCAGTAGTATAAGGCCCGGGGGCGGGGGACAGCCCCAGCATTTT. Encoded protein: CVSSIRPGGGGQPQHF.

This clonotype was seen a handful of times. The chain links TRBV29-1 to TRBJ2-5, with D perhaps matching TRBD1 (5 bases). This CDR3 is built from 14 residues. V was shortened by 0 bases and J by 6 bases, with 14 bases between the two germline ends. In germline, CDR1 is SQVTM, CDR2 ANQGSEA. CDR3 DNA sequence: TGCAGCGTTGAAGAAGGCAGGGAACTAAAGACCCAGTACTTC. Amino acids: CSVEEGRELKTQYF.

This clonotype was seen a handful of times. This chain connects TRBV7-9 to TRBJ2-1, with D perhaps matching TRBD1 (6 bases). CDR1 and CDR2 (germline): SEHNR, FQNEAQ (reference sequence). Deletions cut 5 bases from V and 7 bases from J, with 9 bases between. The CDR3 runs to 12 residues. The DNA of the CDR3 is TGTGCCAGCAGCATCGACAGGAATGAGCAGTTCTTC. It codes for CASSIDRNEQFF.

The V and J genes are TRBV27 and TRBJ1-6; 7 positions agree with TRBD1. CDR3 length equals 14 residues. V shed 6 bases and J 4 bases; nucleotides not matched to a gene: 3. Looked up from germline, CDR1 is MNHEY and CDR2 is SMNVEV (reference sequence). CDR3 sequence: CASRETGYNSPLHF. CDR3 coding DNA: TGTGCCAGCAGGGAGACAGGGTATAATTCACCCCTCCACTTT.

This clonotype was counted between two and nine times. The chain combines TRBV7-3 with TRBJ1-5; D perhaps matches TRBD1 (5 bases). V was shortened by 2 bases and J by 0 bases, with 8 bases between the two germline ends. The CDR3 sequence is 15 residues long. Germline CDR1 SGHTA, CDR2 FQGTGA. CDR3 sequence reads: CASSLSGDSNQPQHF. Here the CDR3 DNA reads TGTGCCAGCAGCTTATCGGGGGATAGCAATCAGCCCCAGCATTTT.

The chain joins TRBV7-8 to TRBJ1-1; tentatively, D is TRBD1 (6 bases). Between the trimmed V and J ends, which lost 2 bases and 1 base, there was a span of 11 bases. Germline V gene lookup returns CDR1 SGHVS and CDR2 FQNEAQ. The CDR3 extends over 15 amino acids. DNA for the CDR3: TGTGCCAGCAGCTTATTGGGACACGAGAACACTGAAGCTTTCTTT. This sequence encodes CASSLLGHENTEAFF. Full variable domain (outside the CDR3, taken from reference TRBV7-8 and TRBJ1-1): GAGVSQSPRYKVAKRGQDVALRCDPISGHVSLFWYQQALGQGPEFLTYFQNEAQLDKSGLPSDRFFAERPEGSVSTLKIQRTQQEDSAVYLCASSLLGHENTEAFFGQGTRLTVV.

J is TRBJ2-3 and V is TRBV7-9, with 11 bases that match TRBD2. This CDR3 spans 14 amino acids. The J segment lost 6 bases and the V segment lost 9 bases, leaving 8 bases of the junction unmatched. The germline gives CDR1 SEHNR, CDR2 FQNEAQ (reference sequence). The CDR3 nucleotides read TGTGCCAGTGTTACTAGCGGGAGATATGATACGCAGTATTTT. It encodes CASVTSGRYDTQYF.

The gene calls are TRBV6-5 and TRBJ2-3; D is unclear. V lost 6 bases to trimming and J lost 0 bases, with 13 bases between them. The length of the CDR3 is 15 residues. Germline V CDR1 and CDR2: MNHEY, SVGAGI. In nucleotides, the CDR3 is TGTGCCAGCAGCCTTGACGGCCACAGCACAGATACGCAGTATTTT. Protein sequence: CASSLDGHSTDTQYF.

This clonotype has only a few counts. The chain has TRBV7-2 and TRBJ1-1; unclear D gene. The ends were cut back, 3 bases at V and 4 bases at J, with 9 bases in the middle. Germline V CDR1 and CDR2: SGHTA, FQGNSA. The CDR3 is 13 amino acids. In DNA, the CDR3 is TGTGCCAGCAGCTTGCCGGCGCTCACTGAAGCTTTCTTT. It encodes CASSLPALTEAFF.

This clonotype occurred a few times. The genes are TRBV6-5 and TRBJ1-4; D remains ambiguous. Germline CDR1 MNHEY, CDR2 SVGAGI. Trimming took off 0 bases at V and 3 bases at J, with 8 bases between the two ends. CDR3 length: 15 residues. The CDR3 loop reads CASSYSHPANEKLFF. The CDR3 region has the DNA TGTGCCAGCAGTTACTCTCACCCGGCTAATGAAAAACTGTTTTTT.

This clonotype was picked up a small number of times. V gene TRBV20-1 combines with J gene TRBJ2-3; TRBD2 matches at 13 bases. Germline V lookup: CDR1 DFQATT, CDR2 SNEGSKA (reference sequence). The CDR3 consists of 14 residues. V was pared by 7 bases and J by 5 bases, with 6 bases of the junction left unmatched. For the CDR3, the DNA is TGCAGTGGCGGACTAGCGGGAGTAGTAGATACGCAGTATTTT. As protein: CSGGLAGVVDTQYF.

The gene calls are TRBV6-2 or TRBV6-3 and TRBJ2-7; 8 positions agree with TRBD1. The CDR3 is 13 residues long. CDR1 is MNHEY and CDR2 is SVGEGT in the germline V gene. The ends lost 4 bases at V and 4 bases at J; junction bases unmatched: 3. CDR3 residues: CASSLNRGYEQYV. The CDR3 DNA reads as TGTGCCAGCAGTTTAAACAGGGGGTACGAGCAGTACGTC.